This T cell receptor (beta chain) was documented in a study of cytomegalovirus exposure and HLA in healthy donors. Notes on the study in general: A cluster of highly shared sequence variants was likely a sequencing artifact. Clonal expansion was found to be greater in HLA-associated TCR beta chains than in equally common others in a later analysis. Rare TCR sequences dominated, though some public TCRs recurred in many donors.

This clone was detected only a few times. Its antigen is still unknown. The PCR employed 60 Vbeta primers together with 13 Jbeta primers. The protocol was immunoSEQ multiplex PCR, while the TCRdb copy is restricted to in-frame clones and leaves out a portion. This sample has around 150,000 clones, with roughly 80% found just once. This receptor was taken from a man aged 35 to 55 in good health and CMV-seronegative. The sequenced material came from PBMCs.

Here the CDR3 reads CASSQRQGRGDIQYF. The CDR3 region has the DNA TGCGCCAGCAGCCAAAGACAGGGAAGAGGGGACATTCAGTACTTC. The chain uses TRBV4-1 and TRBJ2-4, with TRBD1 matching 7 bases. Germline V gives CDR1 MGHRA, CDR2 YSYEKL. Unmatched junction bases numbered 9, after V lost 2 bases and J lost 8 bases. The CDR3 is 15 residues long.